This T cell receptor beta chain stems from a study of control samples from healthy donors and cancer patients. Sequencing was performed with immunoSEQ multiplex PCR; in TCRdb, only in-frame clones are kept and a portion is missing. The sample lists over 85,000 clones; about 92% were seen once. This sequence originates from a woman younger than 35 in good health. Sequenced material: blood.

The CDR3 DNA reads as TGTGCCAGCAGCCCACAGGGGAAGGGAAACACCATATATTTT. Protein sequence: CASSPQGKGNTIYF. The rearrangement joins TRBV13 to TRBJ1-3; 7 nucleotides align to TRBD1. Germline V CDR1 and CDR2: PRHDT, FYEKMQ (reference sequence). There are 14 residues in the CDR3. V was pared by 5 bases and J by 4 bases, with 5 bases of the junction left unmatched.